This T cell receptor beta chain stems from a study of cytomegalovirus exposure and HLA in healthy donors. Study observations and caveats: It emerged from a later analysis that several of the most significant clusters appeared to be linked to common viral pathogens. Segments of the TCR beta V type were, in most cases, productive about 90% or about 30% of the time in an earlier analysis. Based on reports, TCR beta sequences accurately predicted HLA-A and HLA-B alleles for most subjects. Trimming of TCR beta V- and J-genes showed a link, identified in a later analysis, to a missense DCLRE1C variant.

V lost 6 bases and J lost 2; bases outside the gene matches: 10. Germline V CDR1 and CDR2: MDHEN, SYDVKM. This CDR3 is 16 amino acids long. This clone appeared a few times. The antigen is undetermined. The PCR contained 60 Vbeta and 13 Jbeta primers. The table came from immunoSEQ multiplex PCR; TCRdb's copy has only in-frame clones and leaves some out. The repertoire holds 150,000 or so clones, with just under 75% as singletons. The rearrangement links TRBV28 to TRBJ1-1, with 9 bases fitting TRBD1. Material: PBMCs. This TCR derives from a woman under 30 in good health and CMV-seronegative. The CDR3 sequence: CASSRYPGQGNTEAFF. The CDR3 DNA follows: TGTGCCAGCAGCCGCTATCCGGGACAGGGTAACACTGAAGCTTTCTTT.